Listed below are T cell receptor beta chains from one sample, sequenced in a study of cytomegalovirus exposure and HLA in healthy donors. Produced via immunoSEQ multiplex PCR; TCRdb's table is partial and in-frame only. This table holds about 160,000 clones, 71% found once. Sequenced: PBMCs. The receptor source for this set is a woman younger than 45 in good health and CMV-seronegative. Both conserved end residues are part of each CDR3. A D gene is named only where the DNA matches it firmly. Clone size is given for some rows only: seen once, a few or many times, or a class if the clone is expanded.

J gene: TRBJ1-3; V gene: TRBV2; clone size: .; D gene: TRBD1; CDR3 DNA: TGTGCCAGCAGCCCGACAGGGGAGAACACCATATATTTT; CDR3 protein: CASSPTGENTIYF
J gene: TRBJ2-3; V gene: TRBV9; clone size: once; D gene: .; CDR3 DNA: TGTGCCCCCACGGAGGACGGGCACTTCACAGATACGCAGTATTTT; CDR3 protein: CAPTEDGHFTDTQYF
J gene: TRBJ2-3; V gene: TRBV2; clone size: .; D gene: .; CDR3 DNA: TGTGCCAGCAGTGAAGCTGGGAGCGGGCTTAGCACAGATACGCAGTATTTT; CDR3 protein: CASSEAGSGLSTDTQYF
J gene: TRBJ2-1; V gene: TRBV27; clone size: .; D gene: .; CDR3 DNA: TGTGCCAGCAGTTTATCGTTGCGAAATGAGCAGTTCTTC; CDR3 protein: CASSLSLRNEQFF
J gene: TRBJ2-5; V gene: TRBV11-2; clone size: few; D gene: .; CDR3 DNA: TGTGCCAGCAGTGGGGACACAGAGACCCAGTACTTC; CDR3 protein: CASSGDTETQYF
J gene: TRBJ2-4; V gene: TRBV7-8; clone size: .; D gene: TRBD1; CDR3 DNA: TGTGCCAGCAGTTCCACCGGGACAGGGGTAAACATTCAGTACTTC; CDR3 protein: CASSSTGTGVNIQYF
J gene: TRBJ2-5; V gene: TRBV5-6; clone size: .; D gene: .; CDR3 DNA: TGTGCCAGCAGCCGACAGTATTACTACCAAGAGACCCAGTACTTC; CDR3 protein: CASSRQYYYQETQYF
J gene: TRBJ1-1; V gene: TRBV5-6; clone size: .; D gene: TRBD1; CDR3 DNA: TGTGCCAGCAGCTTTGGACAGGGGAGTGAAGCTTTCTTT; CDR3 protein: CASSFGQGSEAFF
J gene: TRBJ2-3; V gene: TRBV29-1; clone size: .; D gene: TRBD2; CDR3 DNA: TGCAGCGCTACTAGCGGGGGAGGGGCAGATACGCAGTATTTT; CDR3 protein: CSATSGGGADTQYF
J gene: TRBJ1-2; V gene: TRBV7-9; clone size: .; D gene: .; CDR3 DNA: TGTGCCAGCAGCGAACAAGGGGGTTATTCGGTCTATGGCTACACCTTC; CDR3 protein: CASSEQGGYSVYGYTF
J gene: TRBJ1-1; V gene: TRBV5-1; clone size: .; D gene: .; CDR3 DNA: TGCGCCAGCAGCTTGCGGGTGGGGAACACTGAAGCTTTCTTT; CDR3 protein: CASSLRVGNTEAFF
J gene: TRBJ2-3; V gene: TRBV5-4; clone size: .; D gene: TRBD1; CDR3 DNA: TGTGCCAGCAGCTTGGCCTGGGACAGGGGTGGAGATACGCAGTATTTT; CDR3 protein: CASSLAWDRGGDTQYF
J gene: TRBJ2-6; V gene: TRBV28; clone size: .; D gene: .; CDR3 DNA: TGTGCCAGCACCCTCTCTGGGGCCAACGTCCTGACTTTC; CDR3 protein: CASTLSGANVLTF
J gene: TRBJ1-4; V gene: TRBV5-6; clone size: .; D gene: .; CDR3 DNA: TGTGCCAGCAGCTCCCGACCTGGACAGAACCGAGAAAAACTGTTTTTT; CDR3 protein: CASSSRPGQNREKLFF
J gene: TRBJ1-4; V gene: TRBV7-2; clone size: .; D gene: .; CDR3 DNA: TGTGCCAGCAGCTTAGGCCAGGGGTTTAGGATTGCAACTAATGAAAAACTGTTTTTT; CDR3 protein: CASSLGQGFRIATNEKLFF
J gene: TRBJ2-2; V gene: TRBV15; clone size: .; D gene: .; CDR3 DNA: TGTGCCACCAGCAGAGATGCGGCGGGCGGGGAGCTGTTTTTT; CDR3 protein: CATSRDAAGGELFF
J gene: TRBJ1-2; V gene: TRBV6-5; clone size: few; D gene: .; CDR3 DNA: TGTGCCAGCAGATACTCTAGCGGCTATGGCTACACCTTC; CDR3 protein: CASRYSSGYGYTF
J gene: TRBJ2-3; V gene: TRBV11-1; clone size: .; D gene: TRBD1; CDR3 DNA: TGTGCCAGCGGGACAGGGGTTTTGGGCACAGATACGCAGTATTTT; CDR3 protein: CASGTGVLGTDTQYF
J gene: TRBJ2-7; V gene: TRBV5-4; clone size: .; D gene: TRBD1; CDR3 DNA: TGTGCCAGCAGCTTGGCCGGACAGGGGGTATCGTACGAGCAGTACTTC; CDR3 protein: CASSLAGQGVSYEQYF
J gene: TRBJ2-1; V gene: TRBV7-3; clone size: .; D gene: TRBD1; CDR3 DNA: TGTGCCAGCAGCTCCGGGACAGAGAGCTGGGGTGAGCAGTTCTTC; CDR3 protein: CASSSGTESWGEQFF
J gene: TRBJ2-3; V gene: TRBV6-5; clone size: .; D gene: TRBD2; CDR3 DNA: TGTGCCAGCAGTTACTCGGGCGGGGGGGCTGCAGATACGCAGTATTTT; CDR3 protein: CASSYSGGGAADTQYF
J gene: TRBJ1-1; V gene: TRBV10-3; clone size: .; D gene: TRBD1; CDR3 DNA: TGTGCCATCAGTGAAGAGACAGGGTGGAACACTGAAGCTTTCTTT; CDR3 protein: CAISEETGWNTEAFF
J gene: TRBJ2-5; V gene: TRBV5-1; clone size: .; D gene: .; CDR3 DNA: TGCGCCAGCAGCTTCCGCGGACGGGAAAATGGGGAGACCCAGTACTTC; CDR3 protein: CASSFRGRENGETQYF
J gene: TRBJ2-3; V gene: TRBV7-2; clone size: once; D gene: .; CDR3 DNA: TGTGCCAGCAGCTTCCGCCGGGGAAACACAGATACGCAGTATTTT; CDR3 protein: CASSFRRGNTDTQYF
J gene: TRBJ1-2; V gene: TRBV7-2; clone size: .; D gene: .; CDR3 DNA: TGTGCCAGCACACAGGTTCCGGGTGGCTACACCTTC; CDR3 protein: CASTQVPGGYTF
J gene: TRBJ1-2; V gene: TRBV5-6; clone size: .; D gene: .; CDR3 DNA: TGTGCCAGCAGCCCTATTTCAGGGTACAATGGCTACACCTTC; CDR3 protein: CASSPISGYNGYTF
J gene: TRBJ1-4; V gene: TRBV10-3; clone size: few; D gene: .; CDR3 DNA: TGTGCCACTCGGGGGGGGGCAACTAATGAAAAACTGTTTTTT; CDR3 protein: CATRGGATNEKLFF
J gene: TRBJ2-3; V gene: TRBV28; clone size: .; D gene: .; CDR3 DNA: TGTGCCAGCAGTTTAACGGGAGCAGATACGCAGTATTTT; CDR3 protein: CASSLTGADTQYF
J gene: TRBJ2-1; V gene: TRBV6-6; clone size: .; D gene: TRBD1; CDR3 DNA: TGTGCCGGGCGGACAGGTTTTGGTGAGCAGTTCTTC; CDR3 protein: CAGRTGFGEQFF
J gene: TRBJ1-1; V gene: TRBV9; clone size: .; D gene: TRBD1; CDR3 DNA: TGTGCCAGCAGCGCAGGGACAGCCATTGGGGGAACTGAAGCTTTCTTT; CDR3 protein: CASSAGTAIGGTEAFF
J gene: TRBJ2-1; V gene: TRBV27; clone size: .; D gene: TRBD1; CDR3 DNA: TGTGCCAGCAGTACCCGGGACAGGTACAATGAGCAGTTCTTC; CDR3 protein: CASSTRDRYNEQFF
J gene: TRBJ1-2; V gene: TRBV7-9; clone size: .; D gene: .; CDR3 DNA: TGTGCCAGCACCCTCCCCCGAGCGGAGGCTCGCGACTATGGCTACACCTTC; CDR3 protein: CASTLPRAEARDYGYTF
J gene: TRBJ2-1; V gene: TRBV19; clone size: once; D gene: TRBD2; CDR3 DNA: TGTGCCAGTAGTACTCTAGCGGCGAGCTCCTACAATGAGCAGTTCTTC; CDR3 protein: CASSTLAASSYNEQFF
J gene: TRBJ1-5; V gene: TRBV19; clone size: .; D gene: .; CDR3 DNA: TGTGCCAGTAGCCCAGTAACACTACAGCCCCAGCATTTT; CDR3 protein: CASSPVTLQPQHF
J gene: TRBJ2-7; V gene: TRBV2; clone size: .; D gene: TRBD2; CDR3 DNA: TGTGCCAGCAGCTCTAGCGGGGGCCCAATCTACGAGCAGTACTTC; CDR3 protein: CASSSSGGPIYEQYF
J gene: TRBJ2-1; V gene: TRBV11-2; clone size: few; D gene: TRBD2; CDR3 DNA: TGTGCCAGCAGCTTAGAAGGCGGGGGGATAAATGAGCAGTTCTTC; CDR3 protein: CASSLEGGGINEQFF
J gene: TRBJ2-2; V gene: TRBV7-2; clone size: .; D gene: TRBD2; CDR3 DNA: TGTGCCAGCAGCGCCCGGACTAGCGGGGGGGCCGGGGAGCTGTTTTTT; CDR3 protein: CASSARTSGGAGELFF
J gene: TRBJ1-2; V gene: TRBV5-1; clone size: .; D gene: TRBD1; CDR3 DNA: TGCGCCAGCAGCCCTGGGACAGGGCAGGGCTACACCTTC; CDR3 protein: CASSPGTGQGYTF
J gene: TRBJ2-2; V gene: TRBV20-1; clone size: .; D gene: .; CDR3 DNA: TGCAGTGGACACCACACCGGGGAGCTGTTTTTT; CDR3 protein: CSGHHTGELFF
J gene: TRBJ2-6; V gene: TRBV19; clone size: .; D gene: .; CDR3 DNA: TGTGCCAGTAGTGACTCGCACACTGGGGCCAACGTCCTGACTTTC; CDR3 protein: CASSDSHTGANVLTF
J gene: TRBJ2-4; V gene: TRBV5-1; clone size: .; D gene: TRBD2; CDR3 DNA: TGCGCCAGCAGCCGAGCTACGGGACTAGCGGGAGAAAACATTCAGTACTTC; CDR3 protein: CASSRATGLAGENIQYF
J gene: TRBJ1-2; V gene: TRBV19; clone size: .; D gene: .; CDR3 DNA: TGTGCCAGTAGTATCCCGGTGACAGGAACTGGCTACACCTTC; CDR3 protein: CASSIPVTGTGYTF
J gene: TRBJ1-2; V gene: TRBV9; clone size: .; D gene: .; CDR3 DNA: TGTGCCAGCAGCGTAGACTGGACAGCTACATATGGCTACACCTTC; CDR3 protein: CASSVDWTATYGYTF
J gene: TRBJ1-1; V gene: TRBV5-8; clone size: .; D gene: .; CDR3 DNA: TGTGCCAGCAGCTTGTACCCCGGGGTAAACACTGAAGCTTTCTTT; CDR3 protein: CASSLYPGVNTEAFF
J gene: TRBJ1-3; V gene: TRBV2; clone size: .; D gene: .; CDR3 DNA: TGTGCCAGCAAGGGCAGGGCTGGAAACACCATATATTTT; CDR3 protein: CASKGRAGNTIYF
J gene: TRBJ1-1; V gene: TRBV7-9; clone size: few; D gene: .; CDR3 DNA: TGTGCCAGCAGCTCCAGGGGAGACACTGAAGCTTTCTTT; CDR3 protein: CASSSRGDTEAFF
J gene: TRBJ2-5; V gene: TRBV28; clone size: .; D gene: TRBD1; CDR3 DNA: TGTGCCAGCAGTTTCCGGGACAGGAGACAAGAGACCCAGTACTTC; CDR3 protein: CASSFRDRRQETQYF
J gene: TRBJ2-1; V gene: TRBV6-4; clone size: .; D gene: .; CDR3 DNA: TGTGCCAGCAGTGAAGGAGGAGGGGAGTACAATGAGCAGTTCTTC; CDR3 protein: CASSEGGGEYNEQFF